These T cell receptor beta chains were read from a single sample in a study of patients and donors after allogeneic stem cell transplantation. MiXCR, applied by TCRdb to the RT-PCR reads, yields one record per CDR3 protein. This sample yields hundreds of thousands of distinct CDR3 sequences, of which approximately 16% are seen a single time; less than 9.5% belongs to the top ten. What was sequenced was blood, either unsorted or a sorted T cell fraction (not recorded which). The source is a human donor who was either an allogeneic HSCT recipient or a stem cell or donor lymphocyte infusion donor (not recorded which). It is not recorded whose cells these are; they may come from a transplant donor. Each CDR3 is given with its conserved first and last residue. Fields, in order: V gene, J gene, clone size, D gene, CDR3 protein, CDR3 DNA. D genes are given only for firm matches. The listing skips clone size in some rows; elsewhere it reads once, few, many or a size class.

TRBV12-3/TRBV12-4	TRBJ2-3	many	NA	CASSFTLPQYF	TGTGCCAGCAGTTTTACCCTTCCGCAGTATTTT
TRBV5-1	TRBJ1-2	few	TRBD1	CASRPGTGKSAVYGYTF	TGCGCCAGCAGGCCAGGGACAGGAAAAAGTGCCGTGTATGGCTACACCTTC
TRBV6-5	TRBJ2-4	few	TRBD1	CASSYQTGARGNIQYF	TGTGCCAGCAGTTACCAGACAGGGGCGCGCGGTAACATTCAGTACTTC
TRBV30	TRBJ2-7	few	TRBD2	CAWNTGPRLAGEQYF	TGTGCCTGGAACACAGGGCCCCGACTAGCGGGAGAGCAGTACTTC
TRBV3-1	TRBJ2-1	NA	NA	CASSQDWGNEQFF	TGTGCCAGCAGCCAAGATTGGGGGAATGAGCAGTTCTTC
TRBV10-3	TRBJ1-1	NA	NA	CASDAGSKGGTEAFF	TGTGCCTCGGACGCAGGATCAAAGGGGGGCACTGAAGCTTTCTTT
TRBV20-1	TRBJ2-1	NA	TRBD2	CSATSGSHYNEQFF	TGCAGTGCTACCAGCGGGAGCCACTACAATGAGCAGTTCTTC
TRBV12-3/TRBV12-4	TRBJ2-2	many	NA	CASSQGPGGTGELFF	TGTGCCAGCAGCCAGGGGCCCGGAGGCACCGGGGAGCTGTTTTTT
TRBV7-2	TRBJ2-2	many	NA	CASSGDSNTGELFF	TGTGCCAGCAGCGGGGACTCGAACACCGGGGAGCTGTTTTTT
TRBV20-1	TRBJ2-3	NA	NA	CSAPRGADTQYF	TGCAGTGCCCCGAGGGGCGCAGATACGCAGTATTTT
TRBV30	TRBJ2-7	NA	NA	CAWSAGWQKSTEQYF	TGTGCCTGGAGTGCCGGTTGGCAAAAAAGCACCGAGCAGTACTTC
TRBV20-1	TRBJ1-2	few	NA	CSARVPGQNYGYTF	TGCAGTGCTAGAGTGCCGGGCCAGAACTATGGCTACACCTTC
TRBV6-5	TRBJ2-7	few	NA	CASSYSGVKDSYEQYF	TGTGCCAGCAGTTACTCCGGGGTGAAGGACTCCTACGAGCAGTACTTC
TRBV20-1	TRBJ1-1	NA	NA	CSARDLEGRTEAFF	TGCAGTGCTAGAGATCTGGAGGGGCGCACTGAAGCTTTCTTT
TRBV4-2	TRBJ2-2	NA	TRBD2	CASSPTSPWGGELFF	TGTGCCAGCAGCCCGACTAGCCCGTGGGGCGGGGAGCTGTTTTTT
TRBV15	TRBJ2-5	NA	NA	CATSRDSPLGGETQYF	TGTGCCACCAGCAGAGATTCCCCCCTGGGTGGGGAGACCCAGTACTTC
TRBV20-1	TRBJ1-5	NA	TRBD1	CSARDQGGRSQPQHF	TGCAGTGCTAGAGATCAGGGGGGGCGCAGTCAGCCCCAGCATTTT
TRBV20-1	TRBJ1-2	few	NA	CSARDRRGDYGYTF	TGCAGTGCTAGAGATAGAAGGGGCGACTATGGCTACACCTTC
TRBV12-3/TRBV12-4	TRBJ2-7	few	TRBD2	CASSTAGLAGGREQYF	TGTGCCAGCAGTACCGCTGGACTAGCGGGAGGGCGGGAGCAGTACTTC
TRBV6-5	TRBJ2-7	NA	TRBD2	CASSYYSTSGGYEQYF	TGTGCCAGCAGTTACTACTCCACTAGCGGGGGCTACGAGCAGTACTTC
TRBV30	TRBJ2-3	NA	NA	CAWSENGPGADTQYF	TGTGCCTGGAGTGAGAACGGACCTGGGGCAGATACGCAGTATTTT
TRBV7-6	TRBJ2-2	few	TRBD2	CASSLGPRTSGNNTGELFF	TGTGCCAGCAGCTTAGGCCCGAGGACTAGCGGTAATAACACCGGGGAGCTGTTTTTT
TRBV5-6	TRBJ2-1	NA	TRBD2	CASSLGLAGSTYNEQFF	TGTGCCAGCAGCTTGGGACTAGCGGGTTCAACCTACAATGAGCAGTTCTTC
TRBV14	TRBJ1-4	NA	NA	CASSQDRGPTYEKLFF	TGTGCCAGCAGCCAAGATCGGGGCCCAACGTATGAAAAACTGTTTTTT
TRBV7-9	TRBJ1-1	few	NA	CASSFWMNTEAFF	TGTGCCAGCAGCTTCTGGATGAACACTGAAGCTTTCTTT
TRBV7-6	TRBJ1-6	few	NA	CASSLRRPPNSPLHF	TGTGCCAGCAGCTTAAGACGGCCCCCAAATTCACCCCTCCACTTT
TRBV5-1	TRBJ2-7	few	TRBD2	CASSLGLAGGFVHEQYF	TGCGCCAGCAGCTTGGGGCTAGCGGGGGGCTTCGTCCACGAGCAGTACTTC
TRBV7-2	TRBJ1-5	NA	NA	CASSEGRNRRSNQPQHF	TGTGCCAGCAGCGAAGGACGGAACCGGAGGAGCAATCAGCCCCAGCATTTT
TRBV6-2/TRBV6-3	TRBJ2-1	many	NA	CASSWDSLAFFF	TGTGCCAGCAGCTGGGACTCTCTAGCCTTTTTCTTC
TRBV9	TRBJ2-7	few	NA	CASEAEQGEQYF	TGTGCCAGCGAGGCCGAACAGGGCGAGCAGTACTTC
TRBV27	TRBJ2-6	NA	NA	CASSPGHFSGANVLTF	TGTGCCAGCAGTCCCGGACATTTCTCTGGGGCCAACGTCCTGACTTTC
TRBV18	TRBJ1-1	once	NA	CASSPSGGGLNTEAFF	TGTGCCAGCTCACCGTCGGGTGGGGGGCTGAACACTGAAGCTTTCTTT
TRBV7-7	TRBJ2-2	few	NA	CASSSGTKATGELFF	TGTGCCAGCAGCTCCGGGACGAAAGCGACCGGGGAGCTGTTTTTT
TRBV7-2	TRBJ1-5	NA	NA	CASSLDSASNQPQHF	TGTGCCAGCAGCTTAGATTCAGCTTCAAATCAGCCCCAGCATTTT
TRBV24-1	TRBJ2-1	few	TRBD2	CATSDRPSGRDEQFF	TGTGCCACCAGTGACCGCCCTAGCGGGAGAGATGAGCAGTTCTTC
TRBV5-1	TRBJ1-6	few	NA	CASSRQNYNSPLHF	TGCGCCAGCAGTAGGCAAAACTATAATTCACCCCTCCACTTT
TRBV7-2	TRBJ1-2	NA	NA	CASSLVGGSAIYGYTF	TGTGCCAGCAGCTTAGTAGGCGGCAGCGCAATCTATGGCTACACCTTC
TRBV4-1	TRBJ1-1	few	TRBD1	CASSQASTGLGTEAFF	TGCGCCAGCAGCCAAGCCTCGACAGGGTTGGGCACTGAAGCTTTCTTT
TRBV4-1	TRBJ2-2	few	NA	CASSQKLPGVAGGELFF	TGCGCCAGCAGCCAAAAACTTCCCGGGGTTGCCGGCGGGGAGCTGTTTTTT
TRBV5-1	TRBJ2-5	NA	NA	CASRDIGMGTQYF	TGCGCCAGCAGGGATATCGGGATGGGGACCCAGTACTTC
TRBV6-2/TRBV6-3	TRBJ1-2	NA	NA	CASSYGDLSNYGYTF	TGTGCCAGCAGTTATGGAGATCTTTCTAACTATGGCTACACCTTC
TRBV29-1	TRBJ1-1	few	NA	CSAAGGGITEAFF	TGCAGCGCCGCTGGCGGGGGCATCACTGAAGCTTTCTTT
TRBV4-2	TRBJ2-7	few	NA	CASSLRDALDEQYF	TGTGCCAGCAGCCTCCGGGACGCCCTAGACGAGCAGTACTTC
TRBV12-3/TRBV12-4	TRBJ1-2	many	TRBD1	CASSLRGQGVYTF	TGTGCCAGCAGTTTACGAGGACAGGGAGTCTACACCTTC
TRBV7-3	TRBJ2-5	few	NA	CASSLEGGVQETQYF	TGTGCCAGCAGCCTTGAGGGCGGGGTGCAAGAGACCCAGTACTTC
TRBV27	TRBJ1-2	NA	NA	CASSFTTGAAGRGYTF	TGTGCCAGCAGTTTCACAACCGGGGCCGCGGGGCGTGGCTACACCTTC
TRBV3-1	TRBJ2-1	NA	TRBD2	CASSQDPSGRNEQFF	TGTGCCAGCAGCCAAGACCCTAGCGGGAGGAATGAGCAGTTCTTC
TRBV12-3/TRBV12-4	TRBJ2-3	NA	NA	CASSRDGVRTDTQYF	TGTGCCAGCAGCCGCGATGGGGTACGCACAGATACGCAGTATTTT
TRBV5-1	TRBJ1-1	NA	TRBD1	CASSQKGQGANTEAFF	TGCGCCAGCAGCCAGAAAGGACAGGGTGCGAACACTGAAGCTTTCTTT
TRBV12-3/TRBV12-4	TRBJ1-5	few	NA	CASSPQGKVDQPQHF	TGTGCCAGCAGCCCGCAGGGGAAGGTGGACCAGCCCCAGCATTTT
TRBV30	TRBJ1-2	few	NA	CAWSPQRWAYGYTF	TGTGCCTGGAGCCCGCAACGGTGGGCCTATGGCTACACCTTC
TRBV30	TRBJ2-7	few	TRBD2	CAWSRAGRAYEQYF	TGTGCCTGGAGCCGAGCGGGAAGAGCCTACGAGCAGTACTTC
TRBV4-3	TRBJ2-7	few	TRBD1	CASSQASGQGWYEQYF	TGCGCCAGCAGCCAAGCTTCCGGACAGGGTTGGTACGAGCAGTACTTC
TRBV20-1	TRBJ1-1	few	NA	CSARQGTAGGVAFF	TGCAGTGCTAGGCAGGGAACGGCCGGGGGGGTAGCTTTCTTT
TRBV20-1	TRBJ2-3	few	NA	CSARTTTDTQYF	TGCAGTGCTAGAACCACCACAGATACGCAGTATTTT
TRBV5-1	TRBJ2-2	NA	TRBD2	CASSFPSGTSGPTGELFF	TGCGCCAGCAGCTTTCCGAGTGGGACTAGCGGACCAACTGGGGAGCTGTTTTTT
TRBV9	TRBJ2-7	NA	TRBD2	CASSVDQAGGPNEQYF	TGTGCCAGCAGCGTAGATCAAGCGGGGGGGCCAAACGAGCAGTACTTC
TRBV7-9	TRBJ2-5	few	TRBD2	CASSEPTSGDETQYF	TGTGCCAGCAGCGAACCGACTAGCGGGGACGAGACCCAGTACTTC
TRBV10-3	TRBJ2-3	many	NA	CAISETRDTQYF	TGTGCCATCAGTGAAACTAGGGATACGCAGTATTTT
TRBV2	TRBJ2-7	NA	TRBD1	CASSAETGVREQYF	TGTGCCAGCAGTGCCGAGACAGGGGTTCGCGAGCAGTACTTC